This TCR beta chain stems from a study of CD8 T cells in ankylosing spondylitis. The study, taken as a whole, reports: Prior literature has documented some motif variants in synovial fluid and blood from reactive arthritis. Disease-associated clonotypes exhibited CD8+ identity and were relatively infrequent in peripheral blood. Clones tied to disease were said to be significantly enriched in matched ankylosing spondylitis synovial fluid.

The ends were cut back, 7 bases at V and 0 bases at J, with 13 bases in the middle. CDR3 size: 14 residues. Germline V lookup: CDR1 SGHTS, CDR2 YDEGEE. Researchers built TCR beta libraries using quantitative 5'-RACE with molecular barcodes. TCRdb ran MiXCR on the 5' RACE reads and lists one entry per CDR3 protein. The sample records under 200,000 distinct CDR3 sequences, 11% being singletons. This clonotype appeared many times. Its antigen remains unidentified. The V and J genes are TRBV5-8 and TRBJ1-1; tentative D call: TRBD1 (6 bases). The TCR sequence derives from a male donor with ankylosing spondylitis or in good health (not recorded which). Input material: blood, either unsorted or a sorted T cell fraction (not recorded which). CDR3 coding DNA: TGTGCCAGCCGCAGGGGATGGTTGAACACTGAAGCTTTCTTT. Its protein is CASRRGWLNTEAFF.